These T cell receptor beta chains were read from a single sample in a study of sequential checkpoint blockade in melanoma. Here immunoSEQ multiplex PCR was the method, and the copy in TCRdb shows in-frame clones only, minus some. This table holds about 4,600 clones, about 60% found once. The sample consisted of CD8+ T cells sorted from blood (inferred from file names), taken from a patient given nivolumab and ipilimumab in sequence. All receptors derive from a human donor with melanoma. Each CDR3 is given with its conserved first and last residue. A D gene is named only where the DNA matches it firmly. Not every row has a clone size; where given, it reads once, few, many or a size class.

d_gene	abundance	v_gene	len	j_gene	CDR3aa	CDR3nt
TRBD2	.	TRBV2	15	TRBJ2-3	CASRGLAGGSDTQYF	TGTGCCAGCAGGGGGCTAGCGGGAGGTTCAGATACGCAGTATTTT
.	once	TRBV27	13	TRBJ1-1	CASCGGGNTEAFF	TGTGCCTCCTGTGGGGGGGGGAACACTGAAGCTTTCTTT
.	.	TRBV6-5	12	TRBJ1-5	CASSSDSQPQHF	TGTGCCAGCAGTTCGGACAGTCAGCCCCAGCATTTT
TRBD1	few	TRBV7-9	12	TRBJ1-2	CAGEHRGKGYTF	TGTGCCGGCGAGCACAGGGGAAAGGGCTACACCTTC
TRBD1	.	TRBV25-1	15	TRBJ1-2	CASSDWTGGAYGYTF	TGTGCCAGCAGTGACTGGACAGGGGGCGCCTATGGCTACACCTTC
.	.	TRBV9	15	TRBJ2-1	CASSGPGLRNNEQFF	TGTGCCAGCAGCGGACCGGGACTGAGAAACAATGAGCAGTTCTTC
.	.	TRBV28	14	TRBJ1-2	CASSLSRQNYGYTF	TGTGCCAGCAGTTTATCCAGGCAGAACTATGGCTACACCTTC
.	few	TRBV5-8	13	TRBJ1-1	CASSLYPQSEAFF	TGTGCCAGCAGCTTGTACCCTCAGTCTGAAGCTTTCTTT
.	.	TRBV9	15	TRBJ2-1	CASSPPPGSYNEQFF	TGTGCCAGCAGCCCACCGCCGGGGTCCTACAATGAGCAGTTCTTC
TRBD1	.	TRBV6-6	12	TRBJ2-7	CASGQGFYEQYF	TGTGCCAGCGGACAGGGTTTTTACGAGCAGTACTTC
.	.	TRBV6-5	15	TRBJ2-4	CASRAGLRAKNIQYF	TGTGCCAGCAGAGCCGGACTGCGAGCCAAAAACATTCAGTACTTC
.	.	TRBV19	14	TRBJ2-2	CATRGGEISGELFF	TGTGCCACCCGAGGCGGGGAAATTTCCGGGGAGCTGTTTTTT
TRBD1	few	TRBV5-1	15	TRBJ2-2	CASSFTGENTGELFF	TGCGCCAGCAGCTTTACAGGGGAAAACACCGGGGAGCTGTTTTTT
.	few	TRBV6-5	16	TRBJ1-5	CASSYGTPYSNQPQHF	TGTGCCAGCAGTTACGGGACACCCTATAGCAATCAGCCCCAGCATTTT
TRBD2	.	TRBV30	15	TRBJ2-3	CAWRSGTSGTDTQYF	TGTGCCTGGAGAAGCGGGACTAGCGGCACAGATACGCAGTATTTT
TRBD2	.	TRBV28	17	TRBJ2-5	CASRSYSGREEWETQYF	TGTGCCAGCAGGAGTTATAGCGGGAGAGAGGAATGGGAGACCCAGTACTTC
TRBD1	.	TRBV4-1	18	TRBJ1-1	CASSQPGGQGGMSTEAFF	TGCGCCAGCAGCCAACCGGGCGGACAGGGGGGAATGAGCACTGAAGCTTTCTTT
.	few	TRBV5-6	14	TRBJ1-2	CASSPVGTGAGYTF	TGTGCCAGCAGCCCGGTGGGAACAGGAGCTGGCTACACCTTC
TRBD1	.	TRBV7-3	16	TRBJ1-5	CASSSQRRQGRQPQHF	TGTGCCAGCAGCTCCCAACGGAGACAGGGAAGGCAGCCCCAGCACTTT
.	.	TRBV28	15	TRBJ2-1	CATHPGYPSYNEQFF	TGTGCCACCCACCCGGGGTATCCATCCTACAATGAGCAGTTCTTC
TRBD1	.	TRBV15	20	TRBJ1-1	CATRKEGDRGSEVENTEAFF	TGTGCCACCAGAAAAGAGGGGGACAGGGGGAGTGAGGTTGAGAACACTGAAGCTTTCTTT
.	.	TRBV6-1	15	TRBJ2-7	CASRGQRLGSYEQYF	TGTGCCAGCAGAGGACAGCGCTTGGGGTCCTACGAGCAGTACTTC
TRBD2	.	TRBV27	15	TRBJ2-3	CASSPLAGGTDTQYF	TGTGCCAGCAGTCCCTTAGCGGGAGGTACAGATACGCAGTATTTT
.	few	TRBV28	14	TRBJ2-7	CASTLSGLVYEQYF	TGTGCCAGCACCCTCAGCGGACTGGTCTACGAGCAGTACTTC
.	medium-sized	TRBV7-2	15	TRBJ1-3	CASSVDPSSGNTIYF	TGTGCCAGCAGCGTAGACCCGAGCTCTGGAAACACCATATATTTT
TRBD2	.	TRBV5-1	16	TRBJ2-5	CASSGGTSGAQETQYF	TGCGCCAGCAGCGGAGGGACTAGCGGGGCCCAAGAGACCCAGTACTTC
TRBD2	once	TRBV28	15	TRBJ2-1	CASCSLAGVGNEQFF	TGTGCCAGCTGCAGCCTAGCGGGAGTGGGCAATGAGCAGTTCTTC
.	.	TRBV25-1	13	TRBJ2-7	CASTASAFYEQYF	TGTGCCAGCACGGCTAGCGCTTTCTACGAGCAGTACTTC
TRBD1	few	TRBV13	16	TRBJ2-3	CASSLDGQGASDTQYF	TGTGCCAGCAGCTTAGACGGCCAGGGGGCATCAGATACGCAGTATTTT
.	.	TRBV7-7	15	TRBJ2-2	CASSLGSPNTGELFF	TGTGCTAGCAGCTTAGGGAGCCCGAACACCGGGGAGCTGTTTTTT
.	few	TRBV25-1	15	TRBJ1-1	CASSETGPRGTEAFF	TGTGCCAGCAGTGAAACAGGGCCGAGGGGCACTGAAGCTTTCTTT
.	few	TRBV14	15	TRBJ1-6	CASSPRDSYNSPLHF	TGTGCCAGCAGCCCGCGGGACTCATATAATTCACCCCTCCACTTT
.	.	TRBV28	15	TRBJ2-6	CASSLVEFGANVLTF	TGTGCCAGCAGCCTCGTGGAGTTCGGGGCCAACGTCCTGACTTTC
.	.	TRBV30	13	TRBJ2-2	CAWSQGITGELFF	TGTGCCTGGAGTCAGGGAATTACCGGGGAGCTGTTTTTT
TRBD2	.	TRBV28	17	TRBJ2-7	CASSLELAGGKLYEQYF	TGTGCCAGCAGTTTAGAACTAGCGGGAGGGAAGTTATACGAGCAGTACTTC
TRBD1	medium-sized	TRBV10-3	12	TRBJ2-7	CAIWTGGTEQYF	TGTGCCATCTGGACAGGGGGGACCGAGCAGTACTTC
TRBD2	.	TRBV15	18	TRBJ2-1	CATSRGLSGSGANNEQFF	TGTGCCACCAGCAGAGGGCTTAGCGGGAGCGGGGCGAACAATGAGCAGTTCTTC
.	.	TRBV4-1	15	TRBJ1-5	CASSQAGKSNQPQHF	TGCGCCAGCAGCCAAGCCGGGAAGAGCAATCAGCCCCAGCATTTT
.	.	TRBV27	14	TRBJ1-5	CASSLTASDQPQHF	TGTGCCAGCAGTTTGACAGCTTCGGATCAGCCCCAGCATTTT
.	.	TRBV6-5	13	TRBJ1-2	CASSYTGKSGYTF	TGTGCCAGCAGTTACACGGGGAAGAGCGGCTACACCTTC
.	.	TRBV6-1	14	TRBJ1-2	CASSARGINYGYTF	TGTGCCAGCAGTGCTCGGGGGATTAACTATGGCTACACCTTC
.	.	TRBV30	16	TRBJ1-5	CAWSATFGTAVIAQHF	TGTGCCTGGAGTGCGACTTTTGGGACTGCCGTAATAGCTCAGCATTTT
TRBD1	.	TRBV29-1	12	TRBJ1-2	CSVGTGLSGYTF	TGCAGCGTTGGGACAGGGCTATCTGGCTACACCTTC
.	.	TRBV19	13	TRBJ2-1	CASSTTSMSEQFF	TGTGCCAGTAGTACAACTAGCATGAGTGAGCAGTTCTTC
TRBD2	.	TRBV6-1	13	TRBJ2-7	CASRLAEIYEQYF	TGTGCCAGCAGACTAGCGGAAATATACGAGCAGTACTTC
TRBD1	few	TRBV7-6	16	TRBJ1-3	CASSRWTGNAGNTIYF	TGTGCCAGCAGCCGTTGGACAGGGAATGCCGGAAACACCATATATTTT
TRBD2	few	TRBV7-9	12	TRBJ2-1	CASSFRGDEQFF	TGTGCCAGCAGCTTCCGGGGGGATGAGCAGTTCTTC
TRBD2	few	TRBV9	15	TRBJ2-7	CASSPAGTSGYEQYF	TGTGCCAGCAGCCCAGCCGGGACTAGCGGCTACGAGCAGTACTTC
.	medium-sized	TRBV27	13	TRBJ1-5	CASSLSQGQPQHF	TGTGCCAGCAGTTTATCACAGGGACAGCCCCAGCATTTT
TRBD1	.	TRBV7-8	15	TRBJ1-1	CASSFTGQGITEAFF	TGTGCCAGCAGCTTCACGGGACAGGGAATCACTGAAGCTTTCTTT
TRBD1	.	TRBV7-2	15	TRBJ1-2	CASSSLTGGRYGYTF	TGTGCCAGCAGCTCATTGACAGGGGGCAGATATGGCTACACCTTC